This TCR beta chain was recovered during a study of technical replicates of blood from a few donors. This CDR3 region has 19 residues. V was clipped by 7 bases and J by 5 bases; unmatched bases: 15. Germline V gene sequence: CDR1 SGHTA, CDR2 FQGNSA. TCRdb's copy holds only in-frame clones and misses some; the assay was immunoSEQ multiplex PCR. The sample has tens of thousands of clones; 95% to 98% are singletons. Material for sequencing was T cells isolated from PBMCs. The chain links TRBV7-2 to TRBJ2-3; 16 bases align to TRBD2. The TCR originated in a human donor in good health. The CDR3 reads CASNPGLAGGPRFGDTQYF. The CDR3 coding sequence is TGTGCCAGCAACCCGGGACTAGCGGGAGGGCCAAGATTTGGAGATACGCAGTATTTT.